What follows is one TCR beta chain and its context. What this receptor recognizes is not known. Qualities for individual bases were not recorded, and no much larger clone is one base off. This sample stems from a study of low-dose radiotherapy and immunotherapy resistance in tumors (dated by TCRdb to the early 2020s). Study-level background: In Cohort 1, 0.5 Gy per fraction was delivered every 2 weeks, and a total PTV dose of 6.5 Gy was prescribed. For Cohort 2, the dose was 1 Gy per fraction given every two weeks, adding up to 13 Gy in total across 26 weeks. Eight patients were included in the translational analysis, namely three from the first dose cohort plus the first five from the second dose cohort. Patients were given nivolumab as a 240 mg flat dose every two weeks and ipilimumab at 1 mg/kg every six weeks, with both drugs delivered intravenously. Cyclophosphamide 200 mg/m2 was given intravenously every two weeks, one day before each radiation and immunotherapy administration. Trial participants were not randomized into treatment groups. Patients took aspirin 300 mg orally once daily for four cycles, starting on cycle 1 day 1.

The donors came from RACIN, which was a single-arm phase I dose-escalation trial that paired nivolumab and ipilimumab with aspirin, low-dose cyclophosphamide and low-dose radiotherapy. Patients were eligible if they had advanced solid tumors that were TIL-negative. From the germline V gene, CDR1 is SGHAT and CDR2 is FQNNGV. From cysteine to phenylalanine, the CDR3 is 13 amino acids long. Just the 39-base CDR3 DNA is kept, in frame starting at base 1. V drops 0 bases and J drops 4 bases, leaving 6 bases in between. First-strand cDNA was synthesized using Superscript III and a set of TRAV- and TRBV-specific primers, so that both TCRalpha and TCRbeta chains were covered. TCRs were amplified with Phusion for around 20 PCR cycles, with a constant-region primer paired with the adapter attached to the V primers. Amplification of the isolated mRNA was done with the MessageAmp II aRNA Amplification Kit, which involved a roughly 16-hour in vitro transcription at 37 degrees C. mRNA for TCR sequencing was isolated with the Dynabeads mRNA DIRECT Purification Kit. Indexed Illumina adapters were added in a second Phusion PCR of roughly 27 cycles, and the PCR products were purified with AMPure XP beads. In the authors' own workflow: Using custom Perl scripts, TCR sequences that encoded the same protein were pooled, out-of-frame sequences were dropped, and the abundance of each clonotype was calculated. Any TCR sequence supported by only a single read was excluded from analysis. The metrics used to describe the repertoires included Shannon entropy, Gini index, clonality, richness, and the frequency of TCRs shared between repertoires. TCRdb took the public reads, trimmed them with fastp at Q25, ran MiXCR for clone calling and kept in-frame beta chains. Every CDR3 protein is listed once, alongside the most common genes and DNA of its rows. None of the V and J calls come from the authors' own analysis; TCRdb made them. This sample gives roughly 19,000 distinct CDR3 sequences in total; over 65% of them show up just once. The ten largest clones capture about an eighth of the sample.

Rearrangement joined TRBV11-2 to TRBJ1-1; no D gene is confidently identified. The TCR comes from a human donor with advanced metastatic prostate, ovarian, gallbladder or colorectal cancer (not recorded which). This table probably holds off-target reads from a library built for another chain. The encoded CDR3 is CASSLDRGTEAFF. The sequenced DNA is TGTGCCAGCAGCTTAGACAGAGGCACTGAAGCTTTCTTT.